This TCR beta chain appears in the sequencing data of a study of prognosis after radiotherapy for stage I lung cancer. Notes on the study in general: Unique TCR clone counts went down once patients had stereotactic body radiation therapy, median roughly 10,000 versus 7,000. Patients with metastases reportedly showed TRBV and TRBJ gene usage that differed from patients without metastases. The study found lower Shannon entropy after stereotactic body radiation therapy in patients who developed distant metastases.

The genomic DNA TCR beta CDR3 region underwent two rounds of multiplex PCR. First-round PCR amplification was performed with primers specific to each TRBV and TRBJ gene. Universal primers were used in the second PCR round. TCRdb passed the multiplex PCR reads through MiXCR, listing each CDR3 protein once. This table holds roughly 16,000 distinct CDR3 sequences, roughly 30% found once. This clonotype was picked up many times. Its antigen is unidentified. CDR3 length equals 12 residues. Trimming took off 4 bases at V and 10 bases at J, with 13 bases between the two ends. Sequencing used PBMCs, obtained before or after stereotactic body radiation therapy (not recorded which). This TCR was recovered from a donor at least 50 years old with non-small cell lung cancer. V gene TRBV12-3 or TRBV12-4 combines with J gene TRBJ1-1, with unresolved D. CDR3 nucleotide sequence: TGTGCCAGCAGTTACGGGAGCCTGGGAGCTTTCTTT. Translating it yields CASSYGSLGAFF.